This T cell receptor (beta chain) was identified in a study of vaccination and CD4 T cells after COVID-19. Study-wide context: The post-vaccine samples came a median 72 days after dose two (range 14 to 241).

The Oncomine TCR Beta short-read assay was applied to DNA of cultured CD4+ T cells. Investigators isolated genomic DNA from cultured CD4+ T cells. TCRdb called the PCR reads again in MiXCR, with one record for every CDR3 protein. The table records about 9,900 distinct CDR3 sequences, approximately 55% of them present only once. Details on this clonotype: What it recognizes is unknown.

The CDR3 length is 12 residues. V was clipped by 8 bases and J by 7 bases, with 15 bases between them. Described treatment: roughly 10-day PBMC culture with coronavirus spike peptide pools or control peptides (ViraFEST assay). IL-2 at roughly 9.6 IU/ml and peptide pools at approximately 10 ug/ml were added to PBMCs cultured at about 2.2 million per well. The sequence came from a human donor who had recovered from COVID-19. J is TRBJ2-7 and V is TRBV12-3 or TRBV12-4; the D call may be TRBD1 or TRBD2 (5 bases each). The sample consisted of CD4+ T cells from blood, cultured in vitro. The CDR3 DNA reads as TGTGCCAGCGGCCCGGGCTGGGGGGAGCAGTACTTC. Translation: CASGPGWGEQYF.